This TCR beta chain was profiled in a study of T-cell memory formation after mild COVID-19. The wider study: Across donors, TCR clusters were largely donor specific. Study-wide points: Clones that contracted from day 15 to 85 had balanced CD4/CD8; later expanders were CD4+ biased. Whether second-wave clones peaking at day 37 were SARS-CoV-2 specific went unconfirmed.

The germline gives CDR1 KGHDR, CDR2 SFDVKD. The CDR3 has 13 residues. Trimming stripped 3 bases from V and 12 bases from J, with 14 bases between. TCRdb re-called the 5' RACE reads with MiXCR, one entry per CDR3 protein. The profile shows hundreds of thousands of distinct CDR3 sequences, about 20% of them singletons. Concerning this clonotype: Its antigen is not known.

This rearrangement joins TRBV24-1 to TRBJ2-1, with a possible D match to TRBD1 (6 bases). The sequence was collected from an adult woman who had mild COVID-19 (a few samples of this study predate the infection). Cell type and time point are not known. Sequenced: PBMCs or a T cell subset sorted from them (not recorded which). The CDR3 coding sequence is TGTGCCACCAGTGATGCGGTAGGACAGTGGCAGTTCTTC. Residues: CATSDAVGQWQFF.